The 13 T cell receptor beta chains given below trace back to one sample, sequenced in a study of shared clonotypes between healthy human individuals. Only in-frame clones appear in the TCRdb table, and some are missing; sequencing was by immunoSEQ multiplex PCR. The sample shows hundreds of thousands of clones, more than 95% of them seen only once. Terminally differentiated effector memory CD45RA+ cells were excluded by CCR7 positive selection of CD45RO-negative cells. The sample was naive CD8+ T cells sorted from blood. These TCRs come from a man aged 30 to 39 in good health.

A word on this clone: The germline gene is not matched at one end of the junction; a read error may be the cause. V is TRBV7-9 and J is TRBJ1-1; the D gene is possibly TRBD1 (5 bases). The CDR3 is 12 residues long. Germline CDR1 SEHNR, CDR2 FQNEAQ (reference sequence). This CDR3 reads CASSSFGGETFF. CDR3 in DNA: TGTGCCAGCAGCTCCTTCGGGGGTGAAACTTTCTTT.

This chain joins TRBV6-1 and TRBJ1-1, with TRBD1 matching over 9 bases. V shed 5 bases, J shed 7 bases, and the junction held 8 bases outside the gene matches. The CDR3 sequence is 14 residues long. Germline V lookup: CDR1 MNHNS, CDR2 SASEGT. The CDR3 DNA reads TGTGCCAGCAGTCTCGGGACAGGGACAGGTGAAGCTTTCTTT. Protein product: CASSLGTGTGEAFF.

A few counts support this clone. Other DNA variants within this sample encode the same CDR3. This rearrangement joins TRBV13 to TRBJ2-2, with D hard to call. The CDR3 runs to 11 residues. The germline V and J ends were trimmed by 3 bases and 4 bases, with 0 bases remaining between them. CDR1 is PRHDT and CDR2 is FYEKMQ in the germline V gene (reference sequence). For the CDR3, the DNA is TGTGCCAGCAGCTTCACCGGGGAGCTGTTTTTT. This codes for CASSFTGELFF.

The V and J genes are TRBV11-2 and TRBJ2-4, with TRBD2 matching 16 bases. Trimming at V came to 7 bases and at J to 5 bases, leaving 5 bases not matched to a gene. The length of the CDR3 is 16 residues. Germline assignment: CDR1 SGHAT and CDR2 FQNNGV. DNA of the CDR3: TGTGCCAGCACCGGGACTAGCGGGAGGGCAGAAAACATTCAGTACTTC. This gives the protein CASTGTSGRAENIQYF.

Only a few counts were recorded for this clone. The chain couples TRBV12-5 to TRBJ2-1, with 8 bases matching TRBD1. The CDR3 spans 11 residues. The germline gives CDR1 LGHNT, CDR2 FRNRAP. V shed 6 bases and J 12 bases; nucleotides not matched to a gene: 4. The CDR3 sequence: CASGDGTGQFF. The CDR3 DNA reads TGTGCTAGTGGAGACGGGACAGGGCAGTTCTTC.

The chain joins TRBV5-8 to TRBJ2-1; D is undetermined. The V end lost 7 bases, the J end lost 5 bases, and 16 bases lay between the germline ends. The CDR3 extends over 14 amino acids. Germline CDR1 SGHTS, CDR2 YDEGEE. In DNA form, the CDR3 reads TGTGCCAGCGGCCCCCGGGCAGGTAACAATGAGCAGTTCTTC. This encodes CASGPRAGNNEQFF.

J is TRBJ2-7 and V is TRBV14, with 13 bases identical to TRBD2. The CDR3 has 15 residues. Looked up from germline, CDR1 is SGHDN and CDR2 is FVKESK. V dropped 5 bases and J dropped 3; count of bases not matched to a gene: 4. CDR3 amino acids: CASSKGLAGLYEQYF. The DNA of the CDR3 is TGTGCCAGCAGCAAGGGACTAGCGGGACTCTACGAGCAGTACTTC.

The chain employs TRBV11-3 and TRBJ2-2; D might be TRBD1 or TRBD2, each matching 5 bases. V was pared by 0 bases and J by 3 bases, with 17 bases between. CDR1 and CDR2 from the germline V gene are SGHNT and YENEEA. There are 18 residues in the CDR3. CDR3 loop: CASSLDRLGAADTGELFF. The DNA for the CDR3 is TGTGCCAGCAGCTTAGATCGCCTCGGGGCCGCGGACACCGGGGAGCTGTTTTTT. Using reference TRBV11-3 and TRBJ2-2 for the parts outside the CDR3, the full variable domain is EAGVVQSPRYKIIEKKQPVAFWCNPISGHNTLYWYLQNLGQGPELLIRYENEEAVDDSQLPKDRFSAERLKGVDSTLKIQPAELGDSAVYLCASSLDRLGAADTGELFFGEGSRLTVL.

The chain links TRBV4-3 to TRBJ2-1; 11 nucleotides match TRBD2. Germline trimming cut 0 bases from V and 5 bases from J; bases unmatched to any gene: 12. This CDR3 is built from 19 residues. Germline V gene sequence: CDR1 LGHNA, CDR2 YSLEER. The CDR3 DNA reads TGCGCCAGCAGCCAAGATACTAGCGGGGGCCTCTTCGGTAACAATGAGCAGTTCTTC. Translating it yields CASSQDTSGGLFGNNEQFF.

The chain has TRBV28 and TRBJ1-4; no reliable D call. Trimming pared 1 base from V and 7 bases from J, leaving 10 bases between. Looked up from germline, CDR1 is MDHEN and CDR2 is SYDVKM. CDR3 length: 14 amino acids. CDR3 residues: CASSLSGWSEKLFF. In DNA, the CDR3 is TGTGCCAGCAGTTTATCCGGGTGGAGTGAAAAACTGTTTTTT.

This clone has just one count. V usage is TRBV5-1 and J usage is TRBJ2-7; D is unresolved. The CDR3 covers 14 residues. V dropped 0 bases and J dropped 3 bases, with 10 bases sitting between them. CDR1 and CDR2 from the germline V gene are SGHRS and YFSETQ. CDR3 nucleotides: TGCGCCAGCAGCTTGGTTAGTAGAGGCTACGAGCAGTACTTC. It specifies CASSLVSRGYEQYF.

The chain is built from TRBV6-5 and TRBJ1-1; 7 nucleotides line up with TRBD1. The CDR3 covers 14 residues. Germline trimming cut 2 bases from V and 3 bases from J; bases unmatched to any gene: 3. Germline assignment: CDR1 MNHEY and CDR2 SVGAGI. The CDR3 sequence: CASSYGGTDTEAFF. The CDR3 region has the DNA TGTGCCAGCAGTTACGGGGGGACAGACACTGAAGCTTTCTTT.

This chain joins TRBV9 and TRBJ2-1; D perhaps matches TRBD1 (6 bases). The CDR3 totals 14 residues. Germline CDR1 is SGDLS and CDR2 is YYNGEE. V dropped 4 bases and J dropped 7 bases, with 15 bases sitting between them. The CDR3: CASSPGDLDNEQFF. The CDR3 DNA is TGTGCCAGCAGCCCAGGGGACCTTGATAATGAGCAGTTCTTC.